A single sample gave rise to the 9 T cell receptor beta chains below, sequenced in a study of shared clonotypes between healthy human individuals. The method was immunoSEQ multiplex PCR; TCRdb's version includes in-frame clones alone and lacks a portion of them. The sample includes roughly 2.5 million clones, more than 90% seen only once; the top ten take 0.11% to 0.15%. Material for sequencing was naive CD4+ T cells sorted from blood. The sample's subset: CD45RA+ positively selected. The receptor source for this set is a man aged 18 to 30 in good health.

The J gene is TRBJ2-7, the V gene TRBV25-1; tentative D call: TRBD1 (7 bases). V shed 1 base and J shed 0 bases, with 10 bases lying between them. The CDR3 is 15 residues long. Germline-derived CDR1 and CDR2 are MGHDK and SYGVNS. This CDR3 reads CASSESGDSSYEQYF. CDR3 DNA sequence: TGTGCCAGCAGTGAATCGGGGGACAGCTCCTACGAGCAGTACTTC.

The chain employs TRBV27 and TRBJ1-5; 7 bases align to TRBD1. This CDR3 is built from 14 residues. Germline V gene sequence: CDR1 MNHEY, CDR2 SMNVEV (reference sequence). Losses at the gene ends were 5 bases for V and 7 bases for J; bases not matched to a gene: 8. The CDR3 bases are TGTGCCAGCAGTATGACAGGGTTTATCCAGCCCCAGCATTTT. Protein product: CASSMTGFIQPQHF.

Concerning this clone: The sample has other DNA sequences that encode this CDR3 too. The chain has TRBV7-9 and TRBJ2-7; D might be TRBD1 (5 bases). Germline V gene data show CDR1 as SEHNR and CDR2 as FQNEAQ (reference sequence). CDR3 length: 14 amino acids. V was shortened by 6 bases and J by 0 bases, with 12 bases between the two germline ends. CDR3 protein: CASSPGKSSYEQYF. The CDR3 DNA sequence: TGTGCCAGCAGTCCAGGGAAGAGCTCCTACGAGCAGTACTTC.

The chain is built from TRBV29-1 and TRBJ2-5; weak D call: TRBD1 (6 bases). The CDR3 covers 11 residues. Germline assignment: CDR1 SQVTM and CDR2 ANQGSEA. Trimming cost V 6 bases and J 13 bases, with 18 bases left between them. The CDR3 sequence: CSVEQGPSTYF. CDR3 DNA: TGCAGCGTAGAACAGGGTCCTTCAACGTACTTC.

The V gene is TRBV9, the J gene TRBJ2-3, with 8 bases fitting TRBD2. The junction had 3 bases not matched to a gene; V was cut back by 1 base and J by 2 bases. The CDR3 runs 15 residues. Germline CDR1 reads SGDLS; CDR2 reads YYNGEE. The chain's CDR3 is CASSVTSGATDTQYF. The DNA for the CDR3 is TGTGCCAGCAGCGTAACTAGCGGAGCCACAGATACGCAGTATTTT. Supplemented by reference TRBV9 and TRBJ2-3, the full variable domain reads DSGVTQTPKHLITATGQRVTLRCSPRSGDLSVYWYQQSLDQGLQFLIQYYNGEERAKGNILERFSAQQFPDLHSELNLSSLELGDSALYFCASSVTSGATDTQYFGPGTRLTVL.

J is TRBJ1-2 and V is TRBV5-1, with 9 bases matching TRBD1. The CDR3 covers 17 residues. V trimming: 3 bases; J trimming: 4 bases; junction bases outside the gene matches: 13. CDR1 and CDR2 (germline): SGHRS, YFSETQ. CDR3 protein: CASSSGGSGQGGYGYTF. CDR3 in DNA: TGCGCCAGCAGCTCGGGAGGGTCGGGACAGGGCGGCTATGGCTACACCTTC. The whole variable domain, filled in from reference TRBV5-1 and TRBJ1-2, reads KAGVTQTPRYLIKTRGQQVTLSCSPISGHRSVSWYQQTPGQGLQFLFEYFSETQRNKGNFPGRFSGRQFSNSRSEMNVSTLELGDSALYLCASSSGGSGQGGYGYTFGSGTRLTVV.

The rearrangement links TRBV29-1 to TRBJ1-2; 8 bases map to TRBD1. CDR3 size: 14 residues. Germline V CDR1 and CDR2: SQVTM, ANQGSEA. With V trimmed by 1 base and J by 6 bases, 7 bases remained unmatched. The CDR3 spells CSVEVAGGADGYTF. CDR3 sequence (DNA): TGCAGCGTTGAAGTGGCAGGGGGCGCGGATGGCTACACCTTC.

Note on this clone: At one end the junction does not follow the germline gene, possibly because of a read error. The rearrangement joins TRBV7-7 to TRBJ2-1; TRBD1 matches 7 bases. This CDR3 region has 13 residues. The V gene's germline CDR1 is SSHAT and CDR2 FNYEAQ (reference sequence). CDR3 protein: CASSRDRVDEQFF. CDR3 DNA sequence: TGTGCTAGCAGCCGCGACAGGGTGGATGAGCAGTTCTTC.

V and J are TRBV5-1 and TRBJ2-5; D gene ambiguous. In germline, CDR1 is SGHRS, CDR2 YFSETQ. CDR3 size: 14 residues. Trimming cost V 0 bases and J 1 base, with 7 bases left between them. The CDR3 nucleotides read TGCGCCAGCAGCTTGGTCGGGCTCCAAGAGACCCAGTACTTC. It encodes CASSLVGLQETQYF.